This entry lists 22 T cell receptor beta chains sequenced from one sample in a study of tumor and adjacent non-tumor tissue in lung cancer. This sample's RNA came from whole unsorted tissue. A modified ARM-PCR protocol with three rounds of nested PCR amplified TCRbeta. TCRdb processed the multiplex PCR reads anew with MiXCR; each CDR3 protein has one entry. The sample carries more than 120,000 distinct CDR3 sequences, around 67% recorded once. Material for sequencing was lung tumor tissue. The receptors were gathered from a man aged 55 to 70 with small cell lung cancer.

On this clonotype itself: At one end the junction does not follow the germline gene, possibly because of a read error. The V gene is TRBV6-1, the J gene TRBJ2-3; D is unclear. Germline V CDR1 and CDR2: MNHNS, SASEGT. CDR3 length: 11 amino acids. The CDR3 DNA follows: TGTGCCAGCGGTGAAGGATATACGCAGTATTTT. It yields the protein CASGEGYTQYF.

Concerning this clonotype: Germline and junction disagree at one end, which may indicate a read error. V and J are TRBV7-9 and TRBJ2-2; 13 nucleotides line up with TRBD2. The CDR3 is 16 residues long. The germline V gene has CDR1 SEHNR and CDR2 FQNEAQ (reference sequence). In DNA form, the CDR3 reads TGTGTCAGCAGCTCGAGGACTAGCGGGAGCACCGGGGAGCTGTTTTTT. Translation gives CVSSSRTSGSTGELFF.

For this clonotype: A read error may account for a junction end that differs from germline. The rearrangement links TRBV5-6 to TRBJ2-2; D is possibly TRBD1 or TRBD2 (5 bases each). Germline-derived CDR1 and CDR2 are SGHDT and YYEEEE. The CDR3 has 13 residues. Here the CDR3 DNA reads TGTGCCAGGAGCTTGTGGGGGACCGGGGAGCTTTTTTTT. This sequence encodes CARSLWGTGELFF.

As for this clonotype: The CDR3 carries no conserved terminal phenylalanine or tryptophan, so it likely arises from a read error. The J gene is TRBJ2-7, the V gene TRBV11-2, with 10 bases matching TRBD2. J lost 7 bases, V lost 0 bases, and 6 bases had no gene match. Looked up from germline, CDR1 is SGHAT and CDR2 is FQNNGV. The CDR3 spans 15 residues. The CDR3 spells CASSLETSGLGEQYL. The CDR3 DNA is TGTGCCAGCAGCTTAGAGACTAGCGGGCTGGGAGAGCAGTACTTA.

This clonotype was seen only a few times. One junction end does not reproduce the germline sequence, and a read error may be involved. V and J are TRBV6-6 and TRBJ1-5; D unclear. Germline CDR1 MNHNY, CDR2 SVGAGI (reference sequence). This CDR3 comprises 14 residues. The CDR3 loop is CANSYGERNQPQHF. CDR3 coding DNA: TGTGCCAACAGTTACGGTGAACGTAATCAGCCCCAGCATTTT.

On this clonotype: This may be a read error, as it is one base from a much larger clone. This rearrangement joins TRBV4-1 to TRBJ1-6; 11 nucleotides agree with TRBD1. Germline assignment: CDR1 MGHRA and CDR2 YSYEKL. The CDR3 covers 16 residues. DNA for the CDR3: TGCGCCAGCAGCCGGGATCCGGGACAGGGGGATTCACCCCTCAACTTT. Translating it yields CASSRDPGQGDSPLNF.

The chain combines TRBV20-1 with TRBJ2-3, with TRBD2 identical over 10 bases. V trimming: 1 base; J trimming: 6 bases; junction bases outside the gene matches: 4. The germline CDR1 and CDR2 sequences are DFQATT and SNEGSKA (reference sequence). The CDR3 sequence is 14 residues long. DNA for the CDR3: TGCAGTGCTAGAGCCGCTAGCGGGAGTGATACGCAGTATTTT. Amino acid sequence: CSARAASGSDTQYF.

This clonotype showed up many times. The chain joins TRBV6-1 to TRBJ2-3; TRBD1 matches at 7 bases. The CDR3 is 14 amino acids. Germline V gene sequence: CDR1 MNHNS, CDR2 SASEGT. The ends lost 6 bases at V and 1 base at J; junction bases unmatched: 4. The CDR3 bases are TGTGCCAGCAGCGTGACAGGGCGCACAGATACGCAGTATTTT. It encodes CASSVTGRTDTQYF.

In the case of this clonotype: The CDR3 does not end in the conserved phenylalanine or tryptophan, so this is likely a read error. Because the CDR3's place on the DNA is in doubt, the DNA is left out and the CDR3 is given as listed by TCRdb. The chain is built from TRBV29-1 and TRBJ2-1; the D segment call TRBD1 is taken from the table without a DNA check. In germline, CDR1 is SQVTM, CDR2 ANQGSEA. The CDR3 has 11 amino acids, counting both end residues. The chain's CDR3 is CSVERVRPRFS.

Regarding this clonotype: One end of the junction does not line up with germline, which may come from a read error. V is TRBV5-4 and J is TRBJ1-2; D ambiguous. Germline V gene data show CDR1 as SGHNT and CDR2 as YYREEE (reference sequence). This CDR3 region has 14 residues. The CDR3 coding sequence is TGTACCAGCAGCTTTGAGGGCCGCTTGACTGGCTACACCTTC. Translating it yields CTSSFEGRLTGYTF.

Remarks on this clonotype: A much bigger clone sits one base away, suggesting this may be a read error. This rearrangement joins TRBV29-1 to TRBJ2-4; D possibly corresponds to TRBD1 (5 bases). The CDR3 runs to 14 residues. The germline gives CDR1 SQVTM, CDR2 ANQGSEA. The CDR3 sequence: CSVRSPLDKNTQYF. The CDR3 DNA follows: TGCAGCGTCAGAAGTCCTCTGGACAAAAACACTCAGTACTTC.

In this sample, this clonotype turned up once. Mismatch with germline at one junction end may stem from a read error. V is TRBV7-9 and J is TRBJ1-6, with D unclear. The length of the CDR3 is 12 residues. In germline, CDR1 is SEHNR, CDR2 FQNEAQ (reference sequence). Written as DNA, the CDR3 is TGTGCCAGCAGTTCGGTGAATCCACCCCTCCGCTTT. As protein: CASSSVNPPLRF.

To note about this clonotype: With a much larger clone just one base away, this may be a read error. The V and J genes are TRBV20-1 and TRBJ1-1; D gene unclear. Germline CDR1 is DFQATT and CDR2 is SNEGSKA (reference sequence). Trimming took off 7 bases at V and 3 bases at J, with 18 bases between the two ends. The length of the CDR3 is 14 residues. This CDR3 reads CSGLLGCLYTEAFF. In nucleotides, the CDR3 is TGCAGTGGTTTGTTAGGGTGCCTTTACACTGAAGCTTTCTTT.

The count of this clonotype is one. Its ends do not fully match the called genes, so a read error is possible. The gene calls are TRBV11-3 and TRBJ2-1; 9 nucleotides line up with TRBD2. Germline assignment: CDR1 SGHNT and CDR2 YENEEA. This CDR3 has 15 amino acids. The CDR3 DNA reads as TGTGCCAGCAGCTTAGGGGGCGGGAGGGCCGGTGAGCAGTCCTTT. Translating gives CASSLGGGRAGEQSF.

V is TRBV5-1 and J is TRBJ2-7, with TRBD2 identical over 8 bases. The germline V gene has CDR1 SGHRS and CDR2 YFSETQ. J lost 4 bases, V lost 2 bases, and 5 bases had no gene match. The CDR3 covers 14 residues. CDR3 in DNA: TGCGCCAGCAGCTTAGCGGGAGAGTATTACGAGCAGTACTTC. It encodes CASSLAGEYYEQYF.

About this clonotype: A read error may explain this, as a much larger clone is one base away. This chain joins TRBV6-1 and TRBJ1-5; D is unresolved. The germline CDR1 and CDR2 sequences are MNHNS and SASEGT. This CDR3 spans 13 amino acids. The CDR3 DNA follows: TGTGCCAGGAGTGAACCGGTGGTAGGAGCCCAGCATTTT. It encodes CARSEPVVGAQHF.

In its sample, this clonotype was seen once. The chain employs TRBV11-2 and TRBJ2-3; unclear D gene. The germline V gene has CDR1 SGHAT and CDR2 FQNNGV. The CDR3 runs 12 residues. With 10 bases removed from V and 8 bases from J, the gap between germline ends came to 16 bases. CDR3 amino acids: CANSLVPGTQYF. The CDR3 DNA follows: TGTGCCAACAGTTTAGTTCCGGGTACGCAGTATTTT.

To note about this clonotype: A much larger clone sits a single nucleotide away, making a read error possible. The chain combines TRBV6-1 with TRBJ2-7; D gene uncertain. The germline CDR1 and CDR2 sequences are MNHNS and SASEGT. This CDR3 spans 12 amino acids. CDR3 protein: CTSRPSTYEQYF. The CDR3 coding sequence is TGTACCAGCAGACCTAGTACCTACGAGCAGTACTTC.

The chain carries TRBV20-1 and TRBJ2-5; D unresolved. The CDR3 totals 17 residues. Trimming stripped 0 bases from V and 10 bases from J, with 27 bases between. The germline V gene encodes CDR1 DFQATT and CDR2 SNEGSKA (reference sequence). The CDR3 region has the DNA TGCAGTGCTAGAGATCATCGGGCGGCCAACAGTCAATTCCTCCAGTACTTC. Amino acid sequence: CSARDHRAANSQFLQYF.

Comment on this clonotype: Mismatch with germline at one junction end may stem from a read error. The CDR3 loop is CTSSLEAGGYVQYF. Here the CDR3 DNA reads TGTACCAGCAGCTTAGAGGCTGGGGGCTACGTGCAGTACTTC. This chain links TRBV11-2 with TRBJ2-7; possible D gene TRBD1, 6 bases. The CDR3 covers 14 residues. CDR1 SGHAT and CDR2 FQNNGV come from the germline V gene.

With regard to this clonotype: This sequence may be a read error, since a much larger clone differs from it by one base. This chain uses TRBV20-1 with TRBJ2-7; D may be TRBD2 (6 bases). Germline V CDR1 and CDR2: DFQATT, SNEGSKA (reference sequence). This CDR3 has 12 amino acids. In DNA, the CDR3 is TGCAGTGCTACCTCCCACAGTCGGGAGCACTACTTC. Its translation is CSATSHSREHYF.

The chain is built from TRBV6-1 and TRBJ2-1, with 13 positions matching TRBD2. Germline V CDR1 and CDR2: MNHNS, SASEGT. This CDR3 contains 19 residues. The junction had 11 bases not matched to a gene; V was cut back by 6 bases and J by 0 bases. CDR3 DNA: TGTGCCAGCAGCCTCCAGGGACTAGCGGGACCGAGCTCCTACAATGAGCAGTTCTTC. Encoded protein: CASSLQGLAGPSSYNEQFF.